This T cell receptor beta chain was identified in a study of T cell repertoires in cytomegalovirus infection. TCRdb re-called the reads through MiXCR, storing one row per CDR3 protein. The table lists 270,000 or so distinct CDR3 sequences, approximately 17% of them singletons, with around 43% in the top ten. This clonotype turned up a few times. Its cognate antigen is unknown. Study-wide findings and caveats: Dominating the ex vivo response were TCR beta clonotypes that were CMV-specific and HLA-C-restricted.

Germline loops: CDR1 SGHDT, CDR2 YYEEEE. The V gene end was trimmed by 5 bases and the J gene end by 4 bases; junction bases not matched to a gene: 5. The CDR3 is 14 residues long. The V gene is TRBV5-6, the J gene TRBJ1-2; TRBD1 matches at 10 bases. Sample: CD8+ T cells from PBMCs. The clonotype originates from a human donor in good health (CMV status not recorded). Some clones in this sample may be carry-over from other donors' samples. Here the CDR3 reads CASSFGTGAYGYTF. The DNA of the CDR3 is TGTGCCAGCAGTTTTGGGACAGGGGCCTATGGCTACACCTTC.